These T cell receptor beta chains were read from a single sample in a study of long-term antiretroviral therapy in people with HIV. Only in-frame clones appear in the TCRdb table, and some are missing; sequencing was by immunoSEQ multiplex PCR. Of roughly 36,000 clones listed, roughly four fifths are singletons. This specimen consisted of unsorted PBMCs, obtained 0.4 years before starting antiretroviral therapy. These receptors originate from a man between 18 and 35 years old with HIV. The CDR3 runs from the conserved cysteine through the conserved F or W. The order of the fields is D gene, J gene, clone size, V gene, CDR3 DNA, CDR3 protein. The D gene is left open where the match is weak. Size values are once, few and many counts, or a class for expanded clones, and some rows have none.

d_gene: -
j_gene: TRBJ1-5
abundance: -
v_gene: TRBV12-5
CDR3nt: TGTGCTAGTGGCCGAGACCCTTTACGGGGGGAAAGCAATCAGCCCCAGCATTTT
CDR3aa: CASGRDPLRGESNQPQHF

d_gene: -
j_gene: TRBJ1-2
abundance: few
v_gene: TRBV6-5
CDR3nt: TGTGCCAGCAGTTACCGAGGACTGGGAGGCTACACCTTC
CDR3aa: CASSYRGLGGYTF

d_gene: TRBD1
j_gene: TRBJ2-7
abundance: -
v_gene: TRBV10-3
CDR3nt: TGTGCCATCAGTGACCCACGGACAGGGTTATCCTACGAGCAGTACTTC
CDR3aa: CAISDPRTGLSYEQYF

d_gene: TRBD2
j_gene: TRBJ2-7
abundance: -
v_gene: TRBV10-3
CDR3nt: TGTGCCATCAGTGGGGTGGGACTAGCGGGAGGCCCCTACGAGCAGTACTTC
CDR3aa: CAISGVGLAGGPYEQYF

d_gene: -
j_gene: TRBJ2-7
abundance: few
v_gene: TRBV11-2
CDR3nt: TGTGCCAGCAGCTTACGGTCCCAGGTCTTGGGAGAGCAGTACTTC
CDR3aa: CASSLRSQVLGEQYF

d_gene: -
j_gene: TRBJ2-3
abundance: -
v_gene: TRBV18
CDR3nt: TGTGCCAGCTCACCGCGGATTGGGGGCGGGTTCGCAGATACGCAGTATTTT
CDR3aa: CASSPRIGGGFADTQYF

d_gene: TRBD2
j_gene: TRBJ2-1
abundance: -
v_gene: TRBV19
CDR3nt: TGTGCCACCGCGGGACTAGCGGGGTGGAGCTCCTACAATGAGCAGTTCTTC
CDR3aa: CATAGLAGWSSYNEQFF

d_gene: -
j_gene: TRBJ2-7
abundance: -
v_gene: TRBV28
CDR3nt: TGTGCCAGCAGGCGATCCGGGACAACAAACGAGCAGTACTTC
CDR3aa: CASRRSGTTNEQYF

d_gene: -
j_gene: TRBJ1-4
abundance: -
v_gene: TRBV7-9
CDR3nt: TGTGCCAGCAGCTCGGGGAACGATAATGAAAAACTGTTTTTT
CDR3aa: CASSSGNDNEKLFF

d_gene: TRBD2
j_gene: TRBJ2-1
abundance: -
v_gene: TRBV11-3
CDR3nt: TGTGCCAGCAGCTTCTCCACTAGCGGGAGCAATGAGCAGTTCTTC
CDR3aa: CASSFSTSGSNEQFF

d_gene: TRBD1
j_gene: TRBJ1-1
abundance: -
v_gene: TRBV6-5
CDR3nt: TGTGCCAGCAGCCAACCGGGACAGGGGCTATTAGGAGCTTTCTTT
CDR3aa: CASSQPGQGLLGAFF

d_gene: -
j_gene: TRBJ2-5
abundance: -
v_gene: TRBV6-1
CDR3nt: TGTGCCAGCAGTGATCCACCGGGACACCACAGTGATGTCCAGTACTTC
CDR3aa: CASSDPPGHHSDVQYF

d_gene: TRBD2
j_gene: TRBJ2-3
abundance: -
v_gene: TRBV6-4
CDR3nt: TGTGCCAGCAGTGAGGGGACTAGCGGGACAGATACGCAGTATTTT
CDR3aa: CASSEGTSGTDTQYF

d_gene: TRBD1
j_gene: TRBJ2-7
abundance: -
v_gene: TRBV6-6
CDR3nt: TGTGCCAGCAGGGGGACAGACTTATACGAGCAGTACTTC
CDR3aa: CASRGTDLYEQYF

d_gene: -
j_gene: TRBJ1-2
abundance: -
v_gene: TRBV30
CDR3nt: TGTGCCTGGAGTGTGAAAACCTATGGCTACACCTTC
CDR3aa: CAWSVKTYGYTF

d_gene: -
j_gene: TRBJ2-7
abundance: -
v_gene: TRBV5-8
CDR3nt: TGTGCCAGCAGTCACGCAGTGGGGGAGCTTCTGGTCTACGAGCAGTACTTC
CDR3aa: CASSHAVGELLVYEQYF

d_gene: -
j_gene: TRBJ2-7
abundance: -
v_gene: TRBV25-1
CDR3nt: TGTGCCAGCAGGGGGCAGGGGGGCCACGAGCAGTACTTC
CDR3aa: CASRGQGGHEQYF

d_gene: -
j_gene: TRBJ1-1
abundance: once
v_gene: TRBV28
CDR3nt: TGTGCCAGCAGTTTTGGACCCACCGGGGCTGAAGCTTTCTTT
CDR3aa: CASSFGPTGAEAFF

d_gene: -
j_gene: TRBJ1-6
abundance: -
v_gene: TRBV27
CDR3nt: TGTGCCAGCAGTTTAAATTATAATTCACCCCTCCACTTT
CDR3aa: CASSLNYNSPLHF

d_gene: TRBD2
j_gene: TRBJ2-1
abundance: -
v_gene: TRBV2
CDR3nt: TGTGCCAGCACCCGCGGCGGGGGGTCCAATGAGCAGTTCTTC
CDR3aa: CASTRGGGSNEQFF

d_gene: TRBD1
j_gene: TRBJ2-3
abundance: -
v_gene: TRBV29-1
CDR3nt: TGCAGCGTTGAAGGACAGGGGGTTACAGATACGCAGTATTTT
CDR3aa: CSVEGQGVTDTQYF

d_gene: -
j_gene: TRBJ2-2
abundance: -
v_gene: TRBV7-8
CDR3nt: TGTGCCAGCAGCTTAGGGGACGGGGAGCTGTTTTTT
CDR3aa: CASSLGDGELFF

d_gene: TRBD1
j_gene: TRBJ1-1
abundance: -
v_gene: TRBV19
CDR3nt: TGTGCCAGTAGTATCATCGACAGGGACACTGAAGCTTTCTTT
CDR3aa: CASSIIDRDTEAFF

d_gene: TRBD2
j_gene: TRBJ2-3
abundance: once
v_gene: TRBV6-1
CDR3nt: TGTGCCAGCAGTGAGACTAGCGGGGGGGCAGATACGCAGTATTTT
CDR3aa: CASSETSGGADTQYF